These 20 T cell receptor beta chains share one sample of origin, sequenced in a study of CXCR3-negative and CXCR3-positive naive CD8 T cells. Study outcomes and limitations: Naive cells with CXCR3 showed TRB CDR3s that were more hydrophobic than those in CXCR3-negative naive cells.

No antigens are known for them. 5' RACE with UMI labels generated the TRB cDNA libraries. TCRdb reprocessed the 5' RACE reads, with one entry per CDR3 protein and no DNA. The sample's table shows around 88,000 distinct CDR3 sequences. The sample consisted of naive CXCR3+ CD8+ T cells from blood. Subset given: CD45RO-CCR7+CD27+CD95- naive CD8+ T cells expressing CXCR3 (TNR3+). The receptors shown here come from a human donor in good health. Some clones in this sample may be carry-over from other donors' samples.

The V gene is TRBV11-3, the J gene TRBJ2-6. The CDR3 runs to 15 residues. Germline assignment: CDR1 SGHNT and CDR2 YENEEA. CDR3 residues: CASSLDTSGANVLTF.

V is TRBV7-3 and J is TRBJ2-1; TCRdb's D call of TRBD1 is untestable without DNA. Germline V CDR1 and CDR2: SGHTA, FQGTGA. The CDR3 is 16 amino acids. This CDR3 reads CASSLSPGRIDNEQFF.

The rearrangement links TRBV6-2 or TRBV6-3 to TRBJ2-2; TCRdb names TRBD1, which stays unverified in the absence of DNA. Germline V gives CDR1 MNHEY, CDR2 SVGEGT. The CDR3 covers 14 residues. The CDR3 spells CASSQGQHTGELFF.

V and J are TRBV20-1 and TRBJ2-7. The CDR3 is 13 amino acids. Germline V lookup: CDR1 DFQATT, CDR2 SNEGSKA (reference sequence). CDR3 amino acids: CSARYQAMYEQYF.

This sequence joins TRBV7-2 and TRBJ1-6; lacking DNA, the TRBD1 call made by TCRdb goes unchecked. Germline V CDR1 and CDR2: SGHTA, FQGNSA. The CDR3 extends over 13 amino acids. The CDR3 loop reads CASIGDGNSPLHF.

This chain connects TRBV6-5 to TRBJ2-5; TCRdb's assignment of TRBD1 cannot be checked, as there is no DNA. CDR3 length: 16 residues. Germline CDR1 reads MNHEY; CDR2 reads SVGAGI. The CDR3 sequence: CASSYLSSGVGQTQYF.

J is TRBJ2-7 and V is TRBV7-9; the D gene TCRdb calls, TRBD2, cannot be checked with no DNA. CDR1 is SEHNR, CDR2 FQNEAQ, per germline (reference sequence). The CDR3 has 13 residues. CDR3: CASEGASGYEQYF. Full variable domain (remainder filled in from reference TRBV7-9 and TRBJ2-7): DTGVSQNPRHKITKRGQNVTFRCDPISEHNRLYWYRQTLGQGPEFLTYFQNEAQLEKSRLLSDRFSAERPKGSFSTLEIQRTEQGDSAMYLCASEGASGYEQYFGPGTRLTVT.

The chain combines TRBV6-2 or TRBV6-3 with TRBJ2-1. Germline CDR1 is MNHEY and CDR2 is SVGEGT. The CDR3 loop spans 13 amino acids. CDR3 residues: CASSYSPLSEQFF.

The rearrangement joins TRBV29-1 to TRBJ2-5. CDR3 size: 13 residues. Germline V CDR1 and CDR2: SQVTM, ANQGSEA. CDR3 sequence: CSVEVGTQETQYF. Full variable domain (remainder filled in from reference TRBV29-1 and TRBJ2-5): SAVISQKPSRDICQRGTSLTIQCQVDSQVTMMFWYRQQPGQSLTLIATANQGSEATYESGFVIDKFPISRPNLTFSTLTVSNMSPEDSSIYLCSVEVGTQETQYFGPGTRLLVL.

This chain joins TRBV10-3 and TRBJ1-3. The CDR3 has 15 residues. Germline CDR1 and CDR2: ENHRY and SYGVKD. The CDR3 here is CAIRPDTIPGNTIYF.

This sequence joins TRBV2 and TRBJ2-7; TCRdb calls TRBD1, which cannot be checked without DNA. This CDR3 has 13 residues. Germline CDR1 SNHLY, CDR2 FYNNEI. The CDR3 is CAINRGIGYEQYF.

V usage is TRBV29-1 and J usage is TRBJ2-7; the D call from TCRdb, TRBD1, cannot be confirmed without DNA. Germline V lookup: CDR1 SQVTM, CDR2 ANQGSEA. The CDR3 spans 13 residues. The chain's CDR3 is CSGLGGGYYEQYF.

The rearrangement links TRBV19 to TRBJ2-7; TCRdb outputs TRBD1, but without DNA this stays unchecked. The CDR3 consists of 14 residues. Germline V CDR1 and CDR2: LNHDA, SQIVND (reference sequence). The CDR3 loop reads CASSPGQKNYEQYF.

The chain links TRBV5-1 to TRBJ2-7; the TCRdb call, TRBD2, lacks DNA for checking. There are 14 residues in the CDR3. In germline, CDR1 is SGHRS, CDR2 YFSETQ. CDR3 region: CASSLVPTGYEQYF.

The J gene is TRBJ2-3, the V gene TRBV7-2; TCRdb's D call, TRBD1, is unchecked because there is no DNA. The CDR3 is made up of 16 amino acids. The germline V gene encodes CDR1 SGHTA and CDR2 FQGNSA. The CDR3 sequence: CASSLTTGTGGDTQYF. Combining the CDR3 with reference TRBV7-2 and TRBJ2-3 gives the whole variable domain GAGVSQSPSNKVTEKGKDVELRCDPISGHTALYWYRQSLGQGLEFLIYFQGNSAPDKSGLPSDRFSAERTGGSVSTLTIQRTQQEDSAVYLCASSLTTGTGGDTQYFGPGTRLTVL.

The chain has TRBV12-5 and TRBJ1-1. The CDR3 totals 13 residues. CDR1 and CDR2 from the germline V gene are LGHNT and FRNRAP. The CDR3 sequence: CASGRTRDTEAFF.

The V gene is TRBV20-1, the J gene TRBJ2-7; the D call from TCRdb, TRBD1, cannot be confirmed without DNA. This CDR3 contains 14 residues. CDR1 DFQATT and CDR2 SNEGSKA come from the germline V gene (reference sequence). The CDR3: CSARDDQGGNEQYF.

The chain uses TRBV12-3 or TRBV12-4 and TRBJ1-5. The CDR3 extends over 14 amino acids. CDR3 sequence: CASSTEGSNQPQHF.

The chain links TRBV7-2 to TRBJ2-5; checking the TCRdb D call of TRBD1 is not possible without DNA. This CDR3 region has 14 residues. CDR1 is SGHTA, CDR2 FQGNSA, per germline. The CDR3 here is CASSPWDTEETQYF. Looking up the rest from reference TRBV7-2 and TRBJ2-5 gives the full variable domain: GAGVSQSPSNKVTEKGKDVELRCDPISGHTALYWYRQSLGQGLEFLIYFQGNSAPDKSGLPSDRFSAERTGGSVSTLTIQRTQQEDSAVYLCASSPWDTEETQYFGPGTRLLVL.

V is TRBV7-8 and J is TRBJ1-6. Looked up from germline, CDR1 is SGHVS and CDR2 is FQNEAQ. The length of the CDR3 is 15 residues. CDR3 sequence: CASSWTTSYNSPLHF.